This TCR beta chain was profiled in a study of a mutant IDH1 vaccine in newly diagnosed glioma. Study-level information: There were eight vaccinations for patients, given in weeks 1, 3, 5, 7, 11, 15, 19 and 23. Vaccination was launched 4-6 weeks after radiotherapy alone, or with temozolomide cycles. Treated patients, averaging around 40 years, were about 60% male and about 40% female.

CDR1 is GTSNPN, CDR2 SVGIG, per germline (reference sequence). After removal of 3 bases from V and 4 bases from J, the junction contained 7 bases not matched to a gene. The CDR3 is 15 amino acids. Points on this clone: Antigen unknown.

The sample's time point: week 23, last vaccination. One vaccine dose held 300 ug of mutant IDH1 20-mer peptide and came with topical imiquimod. Clones were read by immunoSEQ multiplex PCR, and TCRdb kept only the in-frame ones, dropping some. The repertoire holds tens of thousands of clones, approximately 78% seen once, with around 13% in the top ten. The J gene is TRBJ2-3, the V gene TRBV30, with TRBD1 matching 10 bases. Sequencing was performed on PBMCs, taken from a glioma patient whose treatment included an IDH1 peptide vaccine. The sequence was obtained from a man aged 25-45 years with glioma. DNA for the CDR3: TGTGCCTGGAGAACCGGGACAGGGGACCCAGATACGCAGTATTTT. It specifies CAWRTGTGDPDTQYF.